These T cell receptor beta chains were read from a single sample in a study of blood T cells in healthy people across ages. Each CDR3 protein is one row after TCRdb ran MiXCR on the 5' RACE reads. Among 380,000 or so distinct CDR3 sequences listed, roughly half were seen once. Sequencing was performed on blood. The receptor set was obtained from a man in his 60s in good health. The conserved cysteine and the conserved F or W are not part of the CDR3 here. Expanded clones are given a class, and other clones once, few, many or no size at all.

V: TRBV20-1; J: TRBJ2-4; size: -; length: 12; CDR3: SARGGGWRDIQY
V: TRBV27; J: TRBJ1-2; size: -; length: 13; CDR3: ASSRETGGVGGYT
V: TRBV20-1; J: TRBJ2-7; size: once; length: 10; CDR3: SADPLGYEQY
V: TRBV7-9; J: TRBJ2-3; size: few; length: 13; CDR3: ASSLAVPSADTQY
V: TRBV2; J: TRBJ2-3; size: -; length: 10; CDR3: ANSRSTDTQY
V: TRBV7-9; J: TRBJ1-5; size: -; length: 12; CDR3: ASSPGTAPQPQH
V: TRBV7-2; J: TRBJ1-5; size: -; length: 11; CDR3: ASSLNSNQPQH
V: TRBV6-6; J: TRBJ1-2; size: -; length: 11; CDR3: ASSYLGQDGYT
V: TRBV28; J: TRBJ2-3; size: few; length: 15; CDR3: ASSPRDPQAGGRTQY
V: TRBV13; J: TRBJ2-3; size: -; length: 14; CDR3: ASRWDRGVGTDTQY
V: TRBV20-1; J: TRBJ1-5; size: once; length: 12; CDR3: SASVTGGNQPQH
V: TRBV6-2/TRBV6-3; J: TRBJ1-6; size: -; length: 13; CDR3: ASSYYGEYNSPPH
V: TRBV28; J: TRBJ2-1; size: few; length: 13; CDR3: ASSPLAGASMKQF
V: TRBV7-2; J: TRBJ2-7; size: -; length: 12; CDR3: ASSLDPLSYEQY
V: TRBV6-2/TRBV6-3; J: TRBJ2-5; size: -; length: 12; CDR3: ASTKGTNGKTQY
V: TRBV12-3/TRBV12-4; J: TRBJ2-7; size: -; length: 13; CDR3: ASSPDRPKGYEQY
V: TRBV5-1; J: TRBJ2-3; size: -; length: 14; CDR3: ASSPGLAGSMDTQY
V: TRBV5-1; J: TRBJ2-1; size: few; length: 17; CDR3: ASSLVATSGGSSYNEQF
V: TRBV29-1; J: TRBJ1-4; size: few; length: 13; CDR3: SVGVPQGITEKLF
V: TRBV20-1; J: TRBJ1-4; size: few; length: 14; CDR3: SASLQPSGVGEKLF
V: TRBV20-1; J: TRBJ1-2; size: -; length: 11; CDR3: SVPEKQRRGYT
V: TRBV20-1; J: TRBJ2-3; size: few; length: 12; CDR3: SARPSGNTDTQY
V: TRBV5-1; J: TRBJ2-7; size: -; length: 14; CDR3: ASSFLAGTGTYEQY
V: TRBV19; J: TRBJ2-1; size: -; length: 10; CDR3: ASSIGGGKQF
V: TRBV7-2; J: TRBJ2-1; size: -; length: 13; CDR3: ASSLLARRGDEQF
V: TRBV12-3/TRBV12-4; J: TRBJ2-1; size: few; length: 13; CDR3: ASKLLAGGPVEQF
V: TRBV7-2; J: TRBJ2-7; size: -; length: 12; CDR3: ASSFAEGSYEQY
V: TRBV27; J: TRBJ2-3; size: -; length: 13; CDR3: ASSRDGTSTDTQY
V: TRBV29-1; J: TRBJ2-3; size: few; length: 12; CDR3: SGIAATSTDTQY
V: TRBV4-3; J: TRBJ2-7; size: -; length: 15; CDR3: ASSQDIRTGIPYEQY
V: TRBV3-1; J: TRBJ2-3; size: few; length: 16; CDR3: ASSPLSLAGGPADTQY
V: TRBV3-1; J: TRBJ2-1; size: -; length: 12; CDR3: ASSQENPRNEQF
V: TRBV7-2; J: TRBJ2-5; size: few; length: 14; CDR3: ASSLAPGGLQETQY
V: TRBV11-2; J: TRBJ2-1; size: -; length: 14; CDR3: ASSPWAIAGFHEQF
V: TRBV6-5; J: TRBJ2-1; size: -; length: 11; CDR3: ASAREGYNEQF
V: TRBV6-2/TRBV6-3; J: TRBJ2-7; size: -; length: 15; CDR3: ASTYEASGDSSYEQY
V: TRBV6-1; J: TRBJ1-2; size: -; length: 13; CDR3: ASRGQGAGNYGYT
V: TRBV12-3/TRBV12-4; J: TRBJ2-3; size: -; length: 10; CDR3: ASTRMTDTEY
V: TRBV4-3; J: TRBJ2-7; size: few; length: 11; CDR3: ASSRGTSGEQY
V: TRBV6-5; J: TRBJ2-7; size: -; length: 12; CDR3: ASSGSRGPYEQY